Below, 28 T cell receptor beta chains from the same sample are listed, as sequenced in a study of blood T cell repertoires in COVID-19. Generated by immunoSEQ multiplex PCR, the TCRdb table keeps only in-frame clones and is missing some. The table shows hundreds of thousands of clones, with around 90% occurring only once. The sample was peripheral blood. The receptors derive from a man aged 55 to 70 with acute or convalescent COVID-19.

This clone has just one count. The V and J genes are TRBV5-1 and TRBJ2-1; 8 positions match TRBD1. This CDR3 is 17 amino acids long. CDR1 is SGHRS, CDR2 YFSETQ, per germline. Germline trimming cut 0 bases from V and 4 bases from J; bases unmatched to any gene: 9. For the CDR3, the DNA is TGCGCCAGCAGCTTGGTTGGAGACAGGGGTGGTTACAATGAGCAGTTCTTC. Protein product: CASSLVGDRGGYNEQFF.

The chain employs TRBV6-6 and TRBJ2-7; 8 nucleotides match TRBD1. From germline, CDR1 is MNHNY and CDR2 SVGAGI (reference sequence). This CDR3 comprises 12 residues. The V and J ends lost 10 bases and 4 bases, in that order; junction bases with no gene match: 6. In DNA form, the CDR3 reads TGTGCCAACAGCGACAGGGGTTACGAGCAGTACTTC. Translation gives CANSDRGYEQYF.

This chain uses TRBV19 with TRBJ2-2; D is perhaps TRBD1 (6 bases). Trimming took off 3 bases at V and 7 bases at J, with 15 bases between the two ends. This CDR3 spans 15 amino acids. Germline V gene sequence: CDR1 LNHDA, CDR2 SQIVND (reference sequence). CDR3 residues: CASSISGQFSGELFF. The DNA for the CDR3 is TGTGCCAGTAGTATTTCAGGACAGTTTAGCGGGGAGCTGTTTTTT. Full variable domain (missing parts from reference TRBV19 and TRBJ2-2): DGGITQSPKYLFRKEGQNVTLSCEQNLNHDAMYWYRQDPGQGLRLIYYSQIVNDFQKGDIAEGYSVSREKKESFPLTVTSAQKNPTAFYLCASSISGQFSGELFFGEGSRLTVL.

The chain joins TRBV3-1 (or the pseudogene TRBV3-2) to TRBJ2-2; 13 bases align to TRBD2. V shed 5 bases, J shed 2 bases, and the junction held 8 bases outside the gene matches. The CDR3 covers 18 residues. Per the germline V gene, CDR1 is LGHDT and CDR2 is YNNKEL (reference sequence). The CDR3 sequence is CASSYPGLAGVNTGELFF. In nucleotides, the CDR3 is TGTGCCAGCAGCTACCCAGGACTAGCGGGGGTTAACACCGGGGAGCTGTTTTTT.

This clone showed up just a few times. The chain employs TRBV6-6 and TRBJ2-5; 8 nucleotides agree with TRBD1. CDR3 length: 16 residues. Per the germline V gene, CDR1 is MNHNY and CDR2 is SVGAGI (reference sequence). The V segment lost 0 bases and the J segment 5 bases; nucleotides outside the gene matches: 8. CDR3 protein: CASSYSRDRRIETQYF. The CDR3 nucleotides are TGTGCCAGCAGTTACTCGCGGGACAGGCGGATCGAGACCCAGTACTTC.

This clone was seen a single time. The CDR3 DNA reads TGTGCCAGCAGCACTCAGACAGGCGTTTTCACTGAAGCTTTCTTT. Translation gives CASSTQTGVFTEAFF. V usage is TRBV5-5 and J usage is TRBJ1-1; D perhaps matches TRBD1 (6 bases). Per germline, CDR1 SGHKS and CDR2 YYEKEE (reference sequence). Trimming took off 4 bases at V and 4 bases at J, with 17 bases between the two ends. This CDR3 region has 15 residues.

Only a few counts were recorded for this clone. The J gene is TRBJ2-2, the V gene TRBV10-1; TRBD1 aligns across 7 bases. The CDR3 extends over 15 amino acids. Germline-derived CDR1 and CDR2 are WNHNN and SYGVQD (reference sequence). The V gene end was trimmed by 2 bases and the J gene end by 4 bases; junction bases not matched to a gene: 4. Written as DNA, the CDR3 is TGCGCCAGCAGTGAGGACAGGGCGGTCACCGGGGAGCTGTTTTTT. Its translation: CASSEDRAVTGELFF.

The V call is TRBV4-3, the J call TRBJ2-3; 10 nucleotides line up with TRBD2. Trimming at V came to 1 base and at J to 3 bases, leaving 7 bases not matched to a gene. CDR1 LGHNA and CDR2 YSLEER come from the germline V gene. CDR3 size: 17 residues. For the CDR3, the DNA is TGCGCCAGCAGCCAAGGCAGCGGGGGGGATTGGACAGATACGCAGTATTTT. It encodes CASSQGSGGDWTDTQYF.

The chain carries TRBV6-5 and TRBJ2-2, with a weak D call TRBD2 (7 bases). Germline CDR1 reads MNHEY; CDR2 reads SVGAGI. The CDR3 extends over 15 amino acids. V was cut by 2 bases and J by 7 bases, with 14 bases left in between. DNA of the CDR3: TGTGCCAGCAGTTACGAGGGGGGGCCTGGCGGGGAGCTGTTTTTT. This sequence encodes CASSYEGGPGGELFF.

This sequence joins TRBV12-3 or TRBV12-4 and TRBJ1-2; 9 bases line up with TRBD1. This CDR3 comprises 13 residues. J gave up 8 bases and V 6 bases, and 7 bases lay outside the gene matches. The CDR3 bases are TGTGCCAGCAGCAGAACAGGGGGCGAGGGCTACACCTTC. This gives the protein CASSRTGGEGYTF.

The chain uses TRBV7-6 and TRBJ1-1; 9 bases are a match to TRBD1. Unmatched junction bases numbered 6, after V lost 2 bases and J lost 14 bases. There are 12 residues in the CDR3. Germline V CDR1 and CDR2: SGHVS, FNYEAQ. CDR3 coding DNA: TGTGCCAGCAGCTTAACACAGGGGGCTCCCTTCTTT. Its translation is CASSLTQGAPFF.

The chain has TRBV7-2 and TRBJ2-1, with D tentatively TRBD2 (6 bases). The V end was cut by 1 base, the J end by 6 bases, with 16 bases between. Germline V gene data show CDR1 as SGHTA and CDR2 as FQGNSA. The CDR3 has 16 amino acids. The CDR3 DNA follows: TGTGCCAGCAGCTTAGAAATATTAGGGACTTCCAATGAGCAGTTCTTC. Protein product: CASSLEILGTSNEQFF.

This clone was picked up one time. The chain recombines TRBV4-1 with TRBJ2-1; 9 bases map to TRBD2. Per germline, CDR1 MGHRA and CDR2 YSYEKL. CDR3 length: 17 amino acids. V shed 0 bases and J 3 bases; nucleotides not matched to a gene: 6. In DNA form, the CDR3 reads TGCGCCAGCAGCCAAGATAGGTCTAGCGGGGTCTACAATGAGCAGTTCTTC. Amino acid sequence: CASSQDRSSGVYNEQFF.

The chain joins TRBV2 to TRBJ2-3; TRBD1 aligns across 8 bases. Trimming took 4 bases from V and 2 from J; bases not matched to a gene: 5. The CDR3 is made up of 15 amino acids. Germline V gene sequence: CDR1 SNHLY, CDR2 FYNNEI. This CDR3 is CASSVGTGSTDTQYF. The CDR3 DNA reads TGTGCCAGCAGTGTGGGGACAGGCTCCACAGATACGCAGTATTTT. Combining the CDR3 with reference TRBV2 and TRBJ2-3 gives the whole variable domain EPEVTQTPSHQVTQMGQEVILRCVPISNHLYFYWYRQILGQKVEFLVSFYNNEISEKSEIFDDQFSVERPDGSNFTLKIRSTKLEDSAMYFCASSVGTGSTDTQYFGPGTRLTVL.

V usage is TRBV19 and J usage is TRBJ2-2, with 7 bases fitting TRBD1. Germline V gene data show CDR1 as LNHDA and CDR2 as SQIVND (reference sequence). The CDR3 runs to 14 residues. The J segment lost 6 bases and the V segment lost 5 bases, leaving 6 bases of the junction unmatched. The CDR3 bases are TGTGCCAGTAGTTGGGGCACAGGGGCCGGGGAGCTGTTTTTT. Translated: CASSWGTGAGELFF.

V is TRBV5-1 and J is TRBJ2-5; 15 bases align to TRBD2. Unmatched junction bases numbered 6, after V lost 4 bases and J lost 2 bases. Germline V CDR1 and CDR2: SGHRS, YFSETQ. There are 17 residues in the CDR3. CDR3 protein: CASSPGLAGGPQETQYF. CDR3 coding DNA: TGCGCCAGCAGCCCGGGACTAGCGGGGGGACCTCAAGAGACCCAGTACTTC.

The gene calls are TRBV29-1 and TRBJ1-2, with 7 bases aligning to TRBD1. The CDR3 contains 13 residues. Germline CDR1 SQVTM, CDR2 ANQGSEA. J gave up 2 bases and V 4 bases, and 4 bases lay outside the gene matches. CDR3 region: CSVGMTGNYGYTF. The CDR3, as DNA: TGCAGCGTTGGTATGACAGGGAACTATGGCTACACCTTC.

The V and J genes are TRBV11-2 and TRBJ2-1; 8 positions match TRBD2. V was clipped by 1 base and J by 7 bases; unmatched bases: 12. CDR1 is SGHAT, CDR2 FQNNGV, per germline. This CDR3 comprises 17 residues. The CDR3 region has the DNA TGTGCCAGCAGCTTAGTGGCCAGCGGGGGACCCCAGAATGAGCAGTTCTTC. Residues: CASSLVASGGPQNEQFF.

J is TRBJ2-3 and V is TRBV7-9; 9 nucleotides line up with TRBD1. V shed 3 bases, J shed 3 bases, and the junction held 4 bases outside the gene matches. This CDR3 comprises 15 residues. Germline lookup yields CDR1 SEHNR and CDR2 FQNEAQ (reference sequence). CDR3 nucleotide sequence: TGTGCCAGCAGCTTTACAGGGGGCAAGACAGATACGCAGTATTTT. Amino acids: CASSFTGGKTDTQYF.

This clone was recorded at least ten times. V usage is TRBV28 and J usage is TRBJ2-1, with TRBD1 identical over 11 bases. Germline V gives CDR1 MDHEN, CDR2 SYDVKM. The trim removed 6 bases at V and 4 bases at J, leaving 8 bases unmatched. The CDR3 has 16 amino acids. CDR3 sequence: CASSPGGTGGYNEQFF. CDR3 bases: TGTGCCAGCAGCCCTGGCGGGACAGGGGGGTACAATGAGCAGTTCTTC.

CDR3 in amino acids: CASSFLLAGGDNEQFF. The CDR3 DNA sequence: TGTGCCAGCAGTTTCCTTCTAGCGGGGGGGGACAATGAGCAGTTCTTC. This chain joins TRBV27 and TRBJ2-1; 12 bases map to TRBD2. This CDR3 comprises 16 residues. Germline-derived CDR1 and CDR2 are MNHEY and SMNVEV (reference sequence). The V gene end was trimmed by 3 bases and the J gene end by 5 bases; junction bases not matched to a gene: 5.

The rearrangement uses TRBV19 and TRBJ2-7, with D perhaps TRBD1 (6 bases). Germline V gene data show CDR1 as LNHDA and CDR2 as SQIVND (reference sequence). V lost 8 bases to trimming and J lost 3 bases, with 11 bases between them. The CDR3 extends over 12 amino acids. CDR3 sequence reads: CASGKTGYEQYF. In DNA, the CDR3 is TGTGCCAGTGGGAAGACAGGCTACGAGCAGTACTTC.

The J gene is TRBJ1-1, the V gene TRBV7-9; possible D gene TRBD1, 5 bases. The V end lost 0 bases, the J end lost 1 base, and 9 bases lay between the germline ends. Germline-derived CDR1 and CDR2 are SEHNR and FQNEAQ (reference sequence). The CDR3 runs 15 residues. CDR3 coding DNA: TGTGCCAGCAGCTTAGCCGTTGGGGCGAACACTGAAGCTTTCTTT. It codes for CASSLAVGANTEAFF.

The V gene is TRBV28, the J gene TRBJ2-7; D is perhaps TRBD1 (6 bases). This CDR3 has 12 amino acids. V was trimmed by 10 bases and J by 2 bases, leaving 12 bases between them. CDR1 is MDHEN and CDR2 is SYDVKM in the germline V gene. CDR3 bases: TGTGCCACCATCAGGGGTCCCTACGAGCAGTACTTC. It codes for CATIRGPYEQYF.

The chain uses TRBV5-4 and TRBJ2-3; unclear D gene. The CDR3 runs 13 residues. V was cut by 0 bases and J by 3 bases, with 5 bases left in between. The V gene's germline CDR1 is SGHNT and CDR2 YYREEE (reference sequence). CDR3 sequence: CASSLEPTDTQYF. In DNA, the CDR3 is TGTGCCAGCAGCTTGGAGCCAACAGATACGCAGTATTTT.

The rearrangement links TRBV4-1 to TRBJ1-2; 8 bases are shared with TRBD1. The CDR3 covers 16 residues. V gave up 4 bases and J gave up 0 bases; unmatched junction bases: 7. Germline V gene lookup returns CDR1 MGHRA and CDR2 YSYEKL. This chain's CDR3 is CASSPKQGGANYGYTF. The CDR3 nucleotides read TGCGCCAGCAGCCCCAAACAGGGGGGAGCTAACTATGGCTACACCTTC.

J is TRBJ1-1 and V is TRBV19, with 8 nucleotides matching TRBD1. The ends lost 1 base at V and 11 bases at J; junction bases unmatched: 12. The CDR3 has 15 amino acids. Germline V lookup: CDR1 LNHDA, CDR2 SQIVND (reference sequence). CDR3 coding DNA: TGTGCCAGTAGTATAGCGGCAGGGGGCGCACGGTCTGCTTTCTTT. Translation: CASSIAAGGARSAFF.

The rearrangement joins TRBV4-1 to TRBJ1-2; 7 bases fit TRBD1. V dropped 1 base and J dropped 6; count of bases not matched to a gene: 14. The CDR3 has 17 amino acids. Germline assignment: CDR1 MGHRA and CDR2 YSYEKL. The CDR3 sequence: CASSQGERGGAPNGYTF. CDR3 nucleotide sequence: TGCGCCAGCAGCCAAGGCGAGCGAGGGGGCGCGCCGAATGGCTACACCTTC.